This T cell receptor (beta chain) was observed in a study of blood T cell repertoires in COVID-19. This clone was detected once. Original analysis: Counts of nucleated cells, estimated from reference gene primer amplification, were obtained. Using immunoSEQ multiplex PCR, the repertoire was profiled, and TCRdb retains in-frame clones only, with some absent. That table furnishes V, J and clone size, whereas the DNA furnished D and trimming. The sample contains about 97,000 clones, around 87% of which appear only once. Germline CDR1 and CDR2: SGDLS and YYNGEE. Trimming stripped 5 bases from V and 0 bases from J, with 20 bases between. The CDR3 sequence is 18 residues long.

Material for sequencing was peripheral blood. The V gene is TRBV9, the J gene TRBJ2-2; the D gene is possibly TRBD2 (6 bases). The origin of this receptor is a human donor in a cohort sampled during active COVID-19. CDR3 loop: CASSRIGVGGPNTGELFF. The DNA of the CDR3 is TGTGCCAGCAGTCGGATTGGGGTGGGAGGCCCGAACACCGGGGAGCTGTTTTTT.